The clone carrying this TCR beta chain was recorded once. The assay was carried out at the deep level. Researchers divided each subset's genomic DNA evenly across several immunoSEQ plates. Sequenced by immunoSEQ multiplex PCR; TCRdb stores in-frame clones only, minus some. The table lists roughly 2 million clones, roughly 94% of them singletons. This specimen belongs to a study of shared clonotypes between healthy human individuals. About the study: CD8 memory received one plate per donor, CD8 naive two, CD4 memory three and CD4 naive three.

Naive CD8 cells were CD45RO-negative, positively selected for CCR7, excluding terminally differentiated effector memory CD45RA+ cells. This receptor was taken from a man younger than 35 in good health. Sequenced input: naive CD8+ T cells sorted from blood.

The CDR3 DNA is TGTGCCAGCAGCCCGGAGGAGGCTGAAGCTTTCTTT. Residues: CASSPEEAEAFF. The chain joins TRBV14 to TRBJ1-1; D is unclear. V gave up 4 bases and J gave up 6 bases, with 9 bases separating them. Germline-derived CDR1 and CDR2 are SGHDN and FVKESK. The CDR3 loop spans 12 amino acids.